This T cell receptor beta chain was sequenced for a study of T cell responses to AZD1222 COVID-19 vaccine. This table comes from immunoSEQ multiplex PCR, and its TCRdb copy is limited to in-frame clones, with some not included. The sample consists of approximately 110,000 clones, roughly nine tenths of them appearing once. Study-wide results and caveats: Spike-specific TCR breadth and depth were elevated following two AZD1222 doses. The study found vaccine-associated CD4 TCRs spanning spike, dominant at 160-218 and 743-854. Unmutated variant regions reportedly attract nearly half of all spike-specific TCRs.

This clone was seen only once. What it binds is not known. The germline V gene has CDR1 SEHNR and CDR2 FQNEAQ (reference sequence). CDR3 length: 14 amino acids. With 7 bases clipped from V and 7 bases from J, the junction kept 13 bases outside the gene matches. This chain uses TRBV7-9 with TRBJ2-7; 7 bases fit TRBD1. This TCR was sampled from an adult who received the AZD1222 COVID-19 vaccine. This material consisted of peripheral blood, taken 28 days after the second AZD1222 dose. The CDR3 DNA follows: TGTGCCAGCAAAGACGACAGGGTTATTACGGAGCAGTACTTC. Translating it yields CASKDDRVITEQYF.